This entry concerns a single T cell receptor beta chain. Its antigen is still unknown. Germline V CDR1 and CDR2: SEHNR, FQNEAQ (reference sequence). V was pared by 1 base and J by 2 bases, with 10 bases between. The CDR3 covers 15 residues. The PCR made use of 60 Vbeta and 13 Jbeta primers. Assay: immunoSEQ multiplex PCR; the TCRdb copy retains only in-frame clones and omits some. The sample includes around 300,000 clones, under 80% of them seen just once. The sample is drawn from a study of cytomegalovirus exposure and HLA in healthy donors. The study's findings and limits: A missense variant in DCLRE1C was later tied to TCR beta V- and J-gene trimming. Most of the TCR beta V segments (in an earlier analysis) were productive either about 87% or about 30% of the time. Presence/absence analyses assumed roughly uniform sequencing depth across donors, which may not hold. In vitro data verified a few CMV-associated chains as specific for CMV antigens.

The source material was PBMCs. The clonotype was recovered from a female donor in good health and CMV-seronegative. This chain links TRBV7-9 with TRBJ2-3; tentatively, D is TRBD2 (6 bases). The CDR3 region is CASSLGSGNTDTQYF. The CDR3 nucleotides are TGTGCCAGCAGCTTAGGTAGCGGAAACACAGATACGCAGTATTTT. The variable domain in full, completed from reference TRBV7-9 and TRBJ2-3, reads DTGVSQNPRHKITKRGQNVTFRCDPISEHNRLYWYRQTLGQGPEFLTYFQNEAQLEKSRLLSDRFSAERPKGSFSTLEIQRTEQGDSAMYLCASSLGSGNTDTQYFGPGTRLTVL.